A selection of T cell receptor beta chains follows, all from one sample in a study of metastatic and nonmetastatic thyroid tumors. TCRdb re-analyzed the PCR reads using MiXCR. The data show some 55,000 clones, 25% to 30% seen once. Sequencing was done on a sample of blood. The receptors here all came from a female donor with papillary thyroid cancer or a benign thyroid nodule (not recorded which). Some clones in this sample may be carry-over from other donors' samples. Both conserved end residues are part of each CDR3. The D gene is left open where the match is weak.

>TRBJ1-1|TRBV28|-
CASSLGGRAGRTEAFF
>TRBJ2-7|TRBV6-9|-
CASSPTRTTPNF
>TRBJ1-2|TRBV6-1|-
CASSETWSYGYTF
>TRBJ1-2|TRBV28|TRBD1
CASSLLLGTGGFRGYTF
>TRBJ1-3|TRBV6-1|-
CASINGEFSGNTIYF
>TRBJ2-5|TRBV6-1|TRBD2
CASRTSGRSQETQYF
>TRBJ2-4|TRBV12-3/TRBV12-4|-
CASSLIAKNIQYF
>TRBJ2-5|TRBV6-6|TRBD2
CASSYGGGRGQETQYF
>TRBJ1-5|TRBV5-5|TRBD1
CASSKDRNQPQHF
>TRBJ2-1|TRBV10-1|-
CASSGGVGKGSYNEQFF
>TRBJ2-7|TRBV5-1|TRBD1
CASSFRQGYEQYF
>TRBJ2-3|TRBV6-1|TRBD1
CASSPRQGRDTQYF
>TRBJ2-2|TRBV11-2|TRBD2
CASSTRTSGGWGTGELFF
>TRBJ2-1|TRBV19|TRBD2
CASGLAGSSYNEQFF
>TRBJ2-3|TRBV11-1|-
CASRFTDTQYF
>TRBJ2-6|TRBV5-1|TRBD1
CASSLGDSSGANVLTF
>TRBJ1-1|TRBV10-1|-
CASSLGRYTEAFF
>TRBJ2-7|TRBV4-3|-
CASSQDPLTYEQYF
>TRBJ2-7|TRBV19|-
CASSDPGQAYVEQYF
>TRBJ1-3|TRBV19|-
CASSIVDISSGNTIYF
>TRBJ2-3|TRBV30|-
CAWSFRLGRTDTQYF
>TRBJ2-2|TRBV12-5|TRBD1
CASGGGQGAFTGELFF
>TRBJ1-5|TRBV6-2/TRBV6-3|-
CASSYQVGNQPQHF
>TRBJ1-2|TRBV6-9|TRBD1
CASRPKRRRDRNTSNYGYTF
>TRBJ2-1|TRBV2|TRBD2
CASSDQAGGSYNEQFF
>TRBJ2-7|TRBV6-5|-
CASSYSSEQYF
>TRBJ1-6|TRBV28|TRBD1
CASSNRDRDPSSYNSPLHF
>TRBJ2-3|TRBV4-2|-
CASSRDPGGDTDTQYF
>TRBJ1-1|TRBV28|-
CATKQGETEAFF
>TRBJ2-3|TRBV6-1|-
CAGSSGTSSTDTQYF
>TRBJ1-5|TRBV11-1|-
CASSLVNIGWGNNQPQHF
>TRBJ2-5|TRBV4-1|-
CASSQLRYDSLQETQYF
>TRBJ2-6|TRBV4-3|-
CASSQDSAGANVLTF
>TRBJ2-2|TRBV24-1|TRBD2
CATRSGGDTGELFF
>TRBJ2-1|TRBV5-1|-
CASSLTEINEQFF
>TRBJ1-3|TRBV6-6|-
CASSYSTQPGAISGNTIYF
>TRBJ2-2|TRBV20-1|TRBD2
CSARGLAGQENTGELFF
>TRBJ2-2|TRBV7-3|-
CASSPRGGELFF
>TRBJ2-2|TRBV6-4|-
CASSDSTNTGELFF
>TRBJ1-2|TRBV2|TRBD1
CASTPLRGQGIPSYGYTF
>TRBJ2-7|TRBV20-1|-
CSARDSRASSYEQYF
>TRBJ1-2|TRBV11-2|TRBD1
CASSLGQGAGGYTF
>TRBJ2-1|TRBV5-1|TRBD2
CASSREGLGDEQFF
>TRBJ1-1|TRBV7-3|-
CASRGAGNTEAFF
>TRBJ2-3|TRBV28|-
CASSGAGALDTQYF
>TRBJ2-7|TRBV5-1|TRBD1
CASSLDGQALYEQYF
>TRBJ2-3|TRBV5-5|-
CASSESTEPTQYF
>TRBJ2-7|TRBV30|-
CAWSRLARYEQYF
>TRBJ2-1|TRBV11-2|TRBD1
CASSLGSRGRGYNEQFF
>TRBJ2-7|TRBV2|TRBD1
CASGDRGINYEQYF
>TRBJ2-2|TRBV2|-
CASSEGPNPGELFF
>TRBJ2-6|TRBV27|TRBD1
CASSLYPPTGKHSSGANVLTF
>TRBJ2-5|TRBV11-2|-
CASSLFSQETQYF
>TRBJ2-3|TRBV5-4|-
CASSPGGDTQYF
>TRBJ2-3|TRBV20-1|TRBD1
CSAPGQGRDTQYF
>TRBJ2-3|TRBV9|-
CASSPSWVSDTQYF
>TRBJ2-7|TRBV19|-
CASRRDSRNHEQYF